Reported below is one T cell receptor (beta chain). Antigen unknown. Germline-derived CDR1 and CDR2 are LGHNA and YNFKEQ. V lost 1 base to trimming and J lost 5 bases; unmatched junction nucleotides: 7. The CDR3 is 17 residues long. Sequenced by immunoSEQ multiplex PCR; TCRdb stores in-frame clones only, minus some. The sample comprises under 250,000 clones, roughly 83% of which are singletons, and less than 7% rests with the top ten. This sample is part of a study of cytomegalovirus exposure and HLA in healthy donors. Study conclusions and caveats: Published work reported that the classifier diagnosed cytomegalovirus status with high specificity and sensitivity. Cytomegalovirus association was listed for roughly 160 TCR beta chains. TCR clusters originating in the first cohort tended to co-occur in the 120 validation repertoires, according to a later analysis.

This TCR was recovered from a woman aged 18-29 years in good health and CMV-seronegative. The sequencing sample was made of PBMCs. V is TRBV4-2 and J is TRBJ2-1; TRBD2 matches at 11 bases. The CDR3: CASSQALGTSGNNEQFF. The CDR3 DNA follows: TGTGCCAGCAGCCAAGCGTTGGGGACTAGCGGAAACAATGAGCAGTTCTTC.